There are many counts of the clone carrying this TCR beta chain. Its antigen is undetermined. The extraction recovered at least 5 micrograms of total RNA per sample. This sample stems from a study of blood T cells in healthy people across ages. This CDR3 region has 13 residues. The V gene lost 4 bases and the J gene lost 1 base, with 8 bases spanning the gap. PCR was performed a second time for 7 to 11 cycles using a sample-barcoded 5' primer and a J-beta primer mix. The study obtained at least 2.5 million CDR3-containing paired-end reads from every sample. TCRdb reprocessed the 5' RACE reads via MiXCR and lists one record per CDR3 protein. This sample has some 1,800,000 distinct CDR3 sequences, with 39% found just once. General observations from the study: There was no known CMV status for donors, so expanded clonotype changes were possibly confounded. Those diversity estimates obtained from one million T cells were thought to be underestimates.

The sample comprised blood. This clonotype originated in a human donor in good health. J is TRBJ2-7 and V is TRBV12-3 or TRBV12-4; no firm D call. CDR3 bases: TGTGCCAGCAGTTCCGACACATCCTACGAGCAGTACTTC. The encoded protein is CASSSDTSYEQYF.